The 30 T cell receptor beta chains given below trace back to one sample, sequenced in a study of OX40 agonist ivuxolimab in advanced cancers. TCRdb keeps only in-frame clones here, not all; method: immunoSEQ multiplex PCR. The sample carries under 85,000 clones, roughly 81% recorded once. Sequencing used CD4+ or CD8+ T cells sorted from blood, obtained in a trial of the OX40 agonist ivuxolimab. The receptors here all came from an adult with an advanced solid tumor such as melanoma, head and neck, liver or kidney cancer.

This clone turned up a few times. J is TRBJ2-7 and V is TRBV6-1; D uncertain. V was cut by 8 bases and J by 2 bases, with 13 bases left in between. Germline V gene sequence: CDR1 MNHNS, CDR2 SASEGT. The length of the CDR3 is 13 residues. CDR3 bases: TGTGCCAGCGTTTCCGGTACCACCTACGAGCAGTACTTC. Amino acids: CASVSGTTYEQYF.

CDR3 coding DNA: TGTGCCAGCAGTTTAAGGCCCGGGGATACGCAGTATTTT. It encodes CASSLRPGDTQYF. V gene TRBV27 combines with J gene TRBJ2-3, with D unclear. V shed 2 bases and J shed 6 bases, with 9 bases lying between them. The CDR3 consists of 13 residues. Germline values: CDR1 MNHEY, CDR2 SMNVEV (reference sequence).

This chain uses TRBV5-6 with TRBJ2-5; tentatively, D is TRBD1 or TRBD2 (5 bases each). Trimming took 2 bases from V and 4 from J, leaving 9 bases between them. This CDR3 region has 13 residues. Germline V gene sequence: CDR1 SGHDT, CDR2 YYEEEE. The CDR3 nucleotides read TGTGCCAGCAGCTTCTTGAGGGGAGAGACCCAGTACTTC. Amino acid sequence: CASSFLRGETQYF.

This clone was counted a few times. This rearrangement joins TRBV6-4 to TRBJ1-1; D possibly corresponds to TRBD1 (6 bases). Trimming stripped 7 bases from V and 3 bases from J, with 21 bases between. Germline-derived CDR1 and CDR2 are MRHNA and SNTAGT. This CDR3 spans 16 amino acids. CDR3 bases: TGTGCCAGCATACGGGCGGGGACACAAATATACACTGAAGCTTTCTTT. This encodes CASIRAGTQIYTEAFF.

This chain links TRBV7-6 with TRBJ1-3; the D is unclear. Germline values: CDR1 SGHVS, CDR2 FNYEAQ. V was clipped by 1 base and J by 4 bases, with 17 bases between them. The CDR3 sequence is 17 residues long. CDR3 protein: CASSLGAGRTLGNTIYF. In DNA, the CDR3 is TGTGCCAGCAGCTTAGGAGCTGGCAGGACTCTCGGAAACACCATATATTTT.

The chain uses TRBV6-5 and TRBJ2-3; D unresolved. Germline V gene data show CDR1 as MNHEY and CDR2 as SVGAGI. CDR3 length: 14 amino acids. V gave up 6 bases and J gave up 2 bases, with 12 bases separating them. This CDR3 is CASSIQDNTDTQYF. CDR3 DNA sequence: TGTGCCAGCAGCATACAAGACAACACAGATACGCAGTATTTT.

CDR3 sequence reads: CASSYSRQDDTEAFF. The CDR3 nucleotides read TGTGCCAGCAGTTACTCGAGGCAGGACGACACTGAAGCTTTCTTT. This chain joins TRBV6-6 and TRBJ1-1; no reliable D call. V was trimmed by 0 bases and J by 3 bases, leaving 11 bases between them. CDR1 MNHNY and CDR2 SVGAGI come from the germline V gene (reference sequence). The CDR3 has 15 amino acids.

J is TRBJ1-6 and V is TRBV9, with 10 nucleotides matching TRBD1. Germline CDR1 and CDR2: SGDLS and YYNGEE. The junction had 1 base not matched to a gene; V was cut back by 2 bases and J by 8 bases. CDR3 size: 14 residues. DNA of the CDR3: TGTGCCAGCAGCGTGGACAGGGGGGATTCACCCCTCCACTTT. It yields the protein CASSVDRGDSPLHF.

CDR3: CASSLEVADYNEQFF. The CDR3 bases are TGTGCCAGCAGTCTCGAGGTAGCCGATTACAATGAGCAGTTCTTC. The gene calls are TRBV6-6 and TRBJ2-1; no definite D call. The V end was cut by 5 bases, the J end by 4 bases, with 15 bases between. The CDR3 is made up of 15 amino acids. CDR1 is MNHNY and CDR2 is SVGAGI in the germline V gene (reference sequence).

This clone was seen a handful of times. The chain joins TRBV7-9 to TRBJ2-5; 7 nucleotides line up with TRBD2. V shed 4 bases, J shed 2 bases, and the junction held 4 bases outside the gene matches. The length of the CDR3 is 14 residues. Germline loops: CDR1 SEHNR, CDR2 FQNEAQ (reference sequence). CDR3 protein: CASSWSSGQETQYF. The CDR3 DNA follows: TGTGCCAGCAGCTGGTCTAGCGGTCAAGAGACCCAGTACTTC.

The chain is built from TRBV5-6 and TRBJ2-1; weak D call: TRBD1 (5 bases). CDR1 is SGHDT, CDR2 YYEEEE, per germline. V shed 4 bases and J shed 2 bases, with 16 bases lying between them. The length of the CDR3 is 16 residues. DNA for the CDR3: TGTGCCAGCAGCAGCCAGACAGCGTCGGCCTACAATGAGCAGTTCTTC. It codes for CASSSQTASAYNEQFF. The variable domain in full, completed from reference TRBV5-6 and TRBJ2-1, reads DAGVTQSPTHLIKTRGQQVTLRCSPKSGHDTVSWYQQALGQGPQFIFQYYEEEERQRGNFPDRFSGHQFPNYSSELNVNALLLGDSALYLCASSSQTASAYNEQFFGPGTRLTVL.

The chain carries TRBV29-1 and TRBJ1-1; D is possibly TRBD1 (5 bases). The CDR3 sequence is 16 residues long. The V and J ends lost 1 base and 7 bases respectively, with 22 bases between them. Germline V CDR1 and CDR2: SQVTM, ANQGSEA. The CDR3 nucleotides are TGCAGCGTTGAAGCGATTAGGCAGAAAGAGGGGCTTGAAGCTTTCTTT. Translated, it gives CSVEAIRQKEGLEAFF.

This clone was observed a few times. The gene calls are TRBV11-3 and TRBJ2-3; 14 nucleotides match TRBD2. Trimming at V came to 5 bases and at J to 5 bases, leaving 3 bases not matched to a gene. The CDR3 consists of 15 residues. In germline, CDR1 is SGHNT, CDR2 YENEEA. The CDR3 DNA sequence: TGTGCCAGCAGCAGACTAGCGGGAGGGCAAGATACGCAGTATTTT. As protein: CASSRLAGGQDTQYF.

The chain joins TRBV5-1 to TRBJ1-3; maybe TRBD1 (6 bases). V lost 0 bases, J lost 2 bases, and 9 bases lay in between. Germline V lookup: CDR1 SGHRS, CDR2 YFSETQ. The CDR3 has 15 residues. CDR3 protein: CASSLGDTAGNTIYF. DNA of the CDR3: TGCGCCAGCAGCTTGGGGGACACAGCTGGAAACACCATATATTTT.

The chain carries TRBV30 and TRBJ1-1; D is ambiguous. Germline CDR1 GTSNPN, CDR2 SVGIG (reference sequence). Trimming took 0 bases from V and 8 from J, leaving 10 bases between them. The CDR3 loop spans 12 amino acids. The CDR3 is CAWSVVGSEAFF. The CDR3 DNA sequence: TGTGCCTGGAGTGTAGTGGGGTCAGAAGCTTTCTTT.

The gene calls are TRBV19 and TRBJ1-2; D perhaps matches TRBD1 (6 bases). This CDR3 is built from 14 residues. Germline-derived CDR1 and CDR2 are LNHDA and SQIVND (reference sequence). V was cut by 3 bases and J by 2 bases, with 10 bases left in between. Written as DNA, the CDR3 is TGTGCCAGTAGTATCCTCGGACAGAACTATGGCTACACCTTC. As protein: CASSILGQNYGYTF.

The table lists this clone with a few counts. The chain has TRBV7-3 and TRBJ1-5; no clear D. The CDR3 contains 13 residues. The germline V gene encodes CDR1 SGHTA and CDR2 FQGTGA. V was cut by 5 bases and J by 0 bases, with 5 bases left in between. The chain's CDR3 is CASSVDSNQPQHF. CDR3 sequence (DNA): TGTGCCAGCAGCGTTGATAGCAATCAGCCCCAGCATTTT.

This sequence joins TRBV19 and TRBJ1-1; no definite D call. Per the germline V gene, CDR1 is LNHDA and CDR2 is SQIVND (reference sequence). V shed 8 bases and J shed 1 base, with 11 bases lying between them. There are 13 residues in the CDR3. This CDR3 is CASRSWGNTEAFF. CDR3 coding DNA: TGTGCCAGTCGTTCATGGGGGAACACTGAAGCTTTCTTT.

CDR3 sequence reads: CASSLIREGRGNTIYF. CDR3 DNA sequence: TGTGCCAGCAGCTTAATTCGGGAGGGCCGAGGAAACACCATATATTTT. The rearrangement links TRBV7-8 to TRBJ1-3; D gene unclear. V lost 2 bases, J lost 4 bases, and 15 bases lay in between. CDR1 and CDR2 from the germline V gene are SGHVS and FQNEAQ. This CDR3 contains 16 residues.

This clone was observed a handful of times. The rearrangement links TRBV19 to TRBJ1-1, with D unclear. The germline V gene has CDR1 LNHDA and CDR2 SQIVND (reference sequence). Trimming removed 3 bases from V and 3 bases from J, with 8 bases in between. The CDR3 contains 13 residues. CDR3 DNA: TGTGCCAGTAGTATTGTAGTTTACACTGAAGCTTTCTTT. It yields the protein CASSIVVYTEAFF.

The chain couples TRBV7-2 to TRBJ1-1; 7 bases match TRBD1. Germline V lookup: CDR1 SGHTA, CDR2 FQGNSA. The V gene end was trimmed by 3 bases and the J gene end by 11 bases; junction bases not matched to a gene: 9. This CDR3 is built from 13 residues. For the CDR3, the DNA is TGTGCCAGCAGCTTCGTACAGGGGAAAATGGCTTTCTTT. It specifies CASSFVQGKMAFF.

CDR3 residues: CASSKRTSGSGGSYEQYF. The CDR3 region has the DNA TGCGCCAGCAGCAAAAGGACTAGCGGGAGTGGGGGGTCCTACGAGCAGTACTTC. This chain joins TRBV4-3 and TRBJ2-7, with 13 bases matching TRBD2. The V gene's germline CDR1 is LGHNA and CDR2 YSLEER. The CDR3 has 18 amino acids. V gave up 5 bases and J gave up 1 base; unmatched junction bases: 11.

The genes are TRBV7-2 and TRBJ2-2; D gene uncertain. This CDR3 region has 16 residues. V was shortened by 1 base and J by 1 base, with 10 bases between the two germline ends. From germline, CDR1 is SGHTA and CDR2 FQGNSA. The CDR3 reads CASSLVGRRNTGELFF. CDR3 nucleotides: TGTGCCAGCAGCTTAGTAGGCAGAAGGAACACCGGGGAGCTGTTTTTT.

V is TRBV4-1 and J is TRBJ2-2, with D possibly TRBD1 on 5 matching bases. CDR1 and CDR2 (germline): MGHRA, YSYEKL. The CDR3 runs to 16 residues. Trimming took off 5 bases at V and 2 bases at J, with 15 bases between the two ends. This chain's CDR3 is CASSSEAGPNTGELFF. The CDR3 DNA reads TGCGCCAGCAGCTCCGAAGCAGGGCCAAACACCGGGGAGCTGTTTTTT.

V usage is TRBV6-1 and J usage is TRBJ2-5; TRBD2 matches 10 bases. J was trimmed by 5 bases and V by 4 bases; bases with no gene match: 7. Germline CDR1 reads MNHNS; CDR2 reads SASEGT. This CDR3 is 15 amino acids long. CDR3 sequence reads: CASSGIAGGGETQYF. In DNA, the CDR3 is TGTGCCAGCAGTGGGATAGCGGGGGGTGGGGAGACCCAGTACTTC.

This rearrangement joins TRBV11-2 to TRBJ2-7; D possibly corresponds to TRBD2 (6 bases). The CDR3 is made up of 15 amino acids. Trimming took off 4 bases at V and 5 bases at J, with 18 bases between the two ends. Germline CDR1 SGHAT, CDR2 FQNNGV. The DNA for the CDR3 is TGTGCCAGCAGCTCCTCGGGAGTCTTGGTGAACGAGCAGTACTTC. Translated: CASSSSGVLVNEQYF.

The chain is built from TRBV27 and TRBJ1-2, with D hard to call. The CDR3 runs to 14 residues. V was shortened by 0 bases and J by 8 bases, with 13 bases between the two germline ends. Germline lookup yields CDR1 MNHEY and CDR2 SMNVEV (reference sequence). CDR3 loop: CASSLSASTMGYTF. In DNA form, the CDR3 reads TGTGCCAGCAGTTTATCGGCCAGTACAATGGGCTACACCTTC.

This chain connects TRBV5-8 to TRBJ2-5; perhaps TRBD1 as D (5 bases). Germline V gives CDR1 SGHTS, CDR2 YDEGEE. Trimming removed 5 bases at V and 1 base at J, with 15 bases between. There are 15 residues in the CDR3. The CDR3 sequence is CASREGHSFQETQYF. In nucleotides, the CDR3 is TGTGCCAGCAGGGAAGGACACTCATTCCAAGAGACCCAGTACTTC. Full variable domain (outside the CDR3, taken from reference TRBV5-8 and TRBJ2-5): EAGVTQSPTHLIKTRGQQATLRCSPISGHTSVYWYQQALGLGLQFLLWYDEGEERNRGNFPPRFSGRQFPNYSSELNVNALELEDSALYLCASREGHSFQETQYFGPGTRLLVL.

This chain uses TRBV30 with TRBJ1-4; D perhaps matches TRBD1 (5 bases). The length of the CDR3 is 13 residues. The V and J ends lost 2 bases and 8 bases respectively, with 12 bases between them. Germline lookup yields CDR1 GTSNPN and CDR2 SVGIG (reference sequence). The CDR3 here is CAWSISTGEKLFF. In DNA, the CDR3 is TGTGCCTGGAGTATATCCACAGGAGAAAAACTGTTTTTT.

The V gene is TRBV29-1, the J gene TRBJ1-1; no clear D. The germline V gene has CDR1 SQVTM and CDR2 ANQGSEA. The CDR3 spans 12 residues. The V gene lost 4 bases and the J gene lost 2 bases, with 8 bases spanning the gap. CDR3 bases: TGCAGCGTTGGTCAGAGAAACACTGAAGCTTTCTTT. This gives the protein CSVGQRNTEAFF.